The next 21 T cell receptor beta chains were all read from a single sample in a study of blood T cell repertoires in COVID-19. Measured with immunoSEQ multiplex PCR; TCRdb has only the in-frame clones, and not every one. The sample comprises about 320,000 clones, under 90% of which are singletons, and 4.5% to 6.5% rests with the top ten. Specimen: PBMCs or T cells enriched from blood (not recorded which). All receptors come from a man between 60 and 70 years old who had recovered from COVID-19.

The chain uses TRBV19 and TRBJ2-3, with a possible D match to TRBD1 (6 bases). Trimming cost V 6 bases and J 0 bases, with 13 bases left between them. Germline CDR1 is LNHDA and CDR2 is SQIVND (reference sequence). CDR3 length equals 15 residues. The DNA for the CDR3 is TGTGCCAGTAGCCCCGGGACACTTAGCACAGATACGCAGTATTTT. Its translation: CASSPGTLSTDTQYF.

The table lists this clone with a count of one. The gene calls are TRBV5-1 and TRBJ2-7, with D perhaps TRBD2 (6 bases). The length of the CDR3 is 16 residues. Germline V gene data show CDR1 as SGHRS and CDR2 as YFSETQ. Trimming took 3 bases from V and 0 from J, leaving 16 bases between them. This CDR3 is CASSWDSRGSSYEQYF. The CDR3 region has the DNA TGCGCCAGCAGCTGGGACTCCCGGGGAAGCTCCTACGAGCAGTACTTC.

This chain uses TRBV2 with TRBJ1-1; 8 nucleotides align to TRBD1. Germline V CDR1 and CDR2: SNHLY, FYNNEI. With V trimmed by 6 bases and J by 5 bases, 11 bases remained unmatched. The CDR3 totals 15 residues. CDR3 region: CASSPDRAGKTEAFF. CDR3 DNA: TGTGCCAGCAGCCCGGACAGGGCCGGGAAGACTGAAGCTTTCTTT.

The genes are TRBV28 and TRBJ1-2; D uncertain. V lost 2 bases and J lost 6, with 10 bases in between. This CDR3 has 13 amino acids. Germline V gene lookup returns CDR1 MDHEN and CDR2 SYDVKM. DNA for the CDR3: TGTGCCAGCAGTTTACTAGGCGGTAATGGCTACACCTTC. Translating gives CASSLLGGNGYTF.

This rearrangement joins TRBV7-9 to TRBJ1-2, with 10 positions matching TRBD1. Germline CDR1 SEHNR, CDR2 FQNEAQ (reference sequence). With V trimmed by 3 bases and J by 5 bases, 3 bases remained unmatched. The CDR3 is 14 residues long. The CDR3: CASSLGQGRYGYTF. The CDR3 bases are TGTGCCAGCAGCTTGGGACAGGGGAGGTATGGCTACACCTTC.

The chain joins TRBV9 to TRBJ2-6; TRBD1 matches at 7 bases. Germline CDR1 reads SGDLS; CDR2 reads YYNGEE. The CDR3 loop spans 18 amino acids. The V segment lost 0 bases and the J segment 0 bases; nucleotides outside the gene matches: 6. CDR3 nucleotide sequence: TGTGCCAGCAGCGTAGGGGGACAGAGAAGCTCTGGGGCCAACGTCCTGACTTTC. It encodes CASSVGGQRSSGANVLTF.

CDR3 residues: CASSRDREGTQYF. CDR3 DNA sequence: TGTGCCAGCAGTCGGGACAGAGAGGGTACGCAGTATTTT. The chain is built from TRBV7-3 and TRBJ2-3, with 7 bases lining up with TRBD1. Germline loops: CDR1 SGHTA, CDR2 FQGTGA. V dropped 6 bases and J dropped 8; count of bases not matched to a gene: 8. The CDR3 loop spans 13 amino acids.

The rearrangement uses TRBV7-9 and TRBJ2-7; TRBD2 might be the D (6 bases). The CDR3 extends over 14 amino acids. V lost 6 bases, J lost 4 bases, and 16 bases lay in between. CDR1 is SEHNR, CDR2 FQNEAQ, per germline (reference sequence). The CDR3 DNA sequence: TGTGCCAGCAGTCGCGGGGCCTCCCTGTACGAGCAGTACTTC. This codes for CASSRGASLYEQYF.

V gene TRBV9 combines with J gene TRBJ1-1; 9 bases are a match to TRBD1. The CDR3 totals 14 residues. Germline V CDR1 and CDR2: SGDLS, YYNGEE. Trimming at V came to 5 bases and at J to 7 bases, leaving 9 bases not matched to a gene. CDR3 sequence reads: CASSWGQGGGEAFF. CDR3 sequence (DNA): TGTGCCAGCAGTTGGGGACAGGGAGGAGGTGAAGCTTTCTTT.

V gene TRBV18 combines with J gene TRBJ2-3, with 12 bases lining up with TRBD2. The CDR3 covers 16 residues. Germline-derived CDR1 and CDR2 are KGHSH and LQKENI. V gave up 0 bases and J gave up 4 bases; unmatched junction bases: 2. CDR3 nucleotide sequence: TGTGCCAGCTCACCACCGGGACTAGCGGGCGCAGATACGCAGTATTTT. Its protein is CASSPPGLAGADTQYF.

The chain employs TRBV28 and TRBJ2-3, with 7 bases identical to TRBD2. The V and J ends lost 3 bases and 0 bases, in that order; junction bases with no gene match: 3. Germline V CDR1 and CDR2: MDHEN, SYDVKM. The CDR3 runs to 15 residues. CDR3 sequence reads: CASSFGRGSTDTQYF. CDR3 sequence (DNA): TGTGCCAGCAGTTTTGGGCGGGGGAGCACAGATACGCAGTATTTT.

The chain joins TRBV28 to TRBJ2-7; 8 nucleotides agree with TRBD1. The CDR3 has 13 residues. J lost 9 bases, V lost 5 bases, and 9 bases had no gene match. Germline V CDR1 and CDR2: MDHEN, SYDVKM. The CDR3 protein is CASSPDRVSGQYF. The CDR3 bases are TGTGCCAGCAGTCCGGACAGGGTTTCAGGGCAGTACTTC.

The J gene is TRBJ2-1, the V gene TRBV24-1; the match to TRBD2 covers 9 bases. The V segment lost 3 bases and the J segment 6 bases; nucleotides outside the gene matches: 11. The CDR3 loop spans 17 amino acids. Per the germline V gene, CDR1 is KGHDR and CDR2 is SFDVKD. CDR3 in DNA: TGTGCCACCAGTGATGCCTCCGTGCGGGAGGGCCGCAATGAGCAGTTCTTC. It codes for CATSDASVREGRNEQFF.

Details on this clone: Additional DNA sequences in this sample encode the identical CDR3. The chain has TRBV24-1 and TRBJ1-4; 7 nucleotides align to TRBD1. The length of the CDR3 is 15 residues. The J segment lost 8 bases and the V segment lost 2 bases, leaving 7 bases of the junction unmatched. Per germline, CDR1 KGHDR and CDR2 SFDVKD. The CDR3 loop is CATSDSGQGGEKLFF. The CDR3 nucleotides read TGTGCCACCAGTGATTCGGGGCAGGGGGGCGAAAAACTGTTTTTT.

The gene calls are TRBV6-2 or TRBV6-3 and TRBJ1-2, with D maybe TRBD1 (6 bases). CDR1 MNHEY and CDR2 SVGEGT come from the germline V gene. The V gene lost 1 base and the J gene lost 0 bases, with 12 bases spanning the gap. The length of the CDR3 is 16 residues. The CDR3 loop is CASSYYRTVPNYGYTF. The CDR3 DNA follows: TGTGCCAGCAGTTACTACCGGACAGTCCCTAACTATGGCTACACCTTC.

In its sample, this clone was seen once. The V and J genes are TRBV2 and TRBJ2-1, with 10 bases fitting TRBD2. The CDR3 covers 14 residues. The V gene end was trimmed by 6 bases and the J gene end by 5 bases; junction bases not matched to a gene: 4. The germline CDR1 and CDR2 sequences are SNHLY and FYNNEI. The CDR3 reads CASRQGLAHNEQFF. CDR3 coding DNA: TGTGCCAGCAGGCAGGGACTAGCGCACAATGAGCAGTTCTTC.

The chain employs TRBV5-4 and TRBJ1-2; 10 nucleotides align to TRBD1. With V trimmed by 3 bases and J by 7 bases, 9 bases remained unmatched. CDR3 length: 15 residues. CDR1 and CDR2 (germline): SGHNT, YYREEE (reference sequence). CDR3 residues: CASSSLDRGKSGYTF. Here the CDR3 DNA reads TGTGCCAGCAGCTCTCTGGACAGGGGGAAATCTGGCTACACCTTC.

The chain recombines TRBV6-5 with TRBJ1-2; tentative D call: TRBD1 (5 bases). Trimming took 2 bases from V and 8 from J, leaving 9 bases between them. CDR3 size: 12 residues. Germline V lookup: CDR1 MNHEY, CDR2 SVGAGI. The CDR3 DNA reads TGTGCCAGCAGTTACGGGGGGGGAGGCTACACCTTC. It codes for CASSYGGGGYTF.

The chain links TRBV20-1 to TRBJ2-5; D is undetermined. Deletions cut 7 bases from V and 0 bases from J, with 6 bases between. Germline values: CDR1 DFQATT, CDR2 SNEGSKA (reference sequence). The CDR3 is 11 residues long. CDR3 in amino acids: CSGTYQETQYF. CDR3 in DNA: TGCAGTGGCACTTACCAAGAGACCCAGTACTTC.

This chain links TRBV4-1 with TRBJ1-2, with no clear D. CDR1 and CDR2 from the germline V gene are MGHRA and YSYEKL. Trimming pared 3 bases from V and 1 base from J, leaving 18 bases between. The CDR3 is made up of 17 amino acids. DNA for the CDR3: TGCGCCAGCAGCCAGTTTTCCGGGAGAACTCATAACTATGGCTACACCTTC. Translation: CASSQFSGRTHNYGYTF.

The J gene is TRBJ2-3, the V gene TRBV9; the match to TRBD2 covers 15 bases. The V gene end was trimmed by 7 bases and the J gene end by 3 bases; junction bases not matched to a gene: 3. The V gene's germline CDR1 is SGDLS and CDR2 YYNGEE. CDR3 length: 15 residues. CDR3 loop: CASGGTSGRTDTQYF. In nucleotides, the CDR3 is TGTGCCAGCGGAGGGACTAGCGGGAGGACAGATACGCAGTATTTT.